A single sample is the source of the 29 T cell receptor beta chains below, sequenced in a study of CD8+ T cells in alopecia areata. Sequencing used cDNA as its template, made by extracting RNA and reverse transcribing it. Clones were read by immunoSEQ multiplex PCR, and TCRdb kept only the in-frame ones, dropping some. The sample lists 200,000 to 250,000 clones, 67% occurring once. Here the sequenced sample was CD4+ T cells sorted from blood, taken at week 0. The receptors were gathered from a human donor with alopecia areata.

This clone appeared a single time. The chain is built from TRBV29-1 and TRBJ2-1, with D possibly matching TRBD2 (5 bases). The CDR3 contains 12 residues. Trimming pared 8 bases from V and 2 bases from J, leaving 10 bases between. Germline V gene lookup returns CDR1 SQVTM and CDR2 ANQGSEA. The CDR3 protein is CSTEGTYNEQFF. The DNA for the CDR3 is TGCAGCACTGAGGGCACCTACAATGAGCAGTTCTTC.

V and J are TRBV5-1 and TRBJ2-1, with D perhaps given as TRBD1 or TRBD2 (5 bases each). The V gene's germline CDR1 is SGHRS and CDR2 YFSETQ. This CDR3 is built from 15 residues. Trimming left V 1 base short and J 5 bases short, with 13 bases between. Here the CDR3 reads CASSLFQGPNNEQFF. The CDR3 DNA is TGCGCCAGCAGCTTGTTCCAGGGACCAAACAATGAGCAGTTCTTC.

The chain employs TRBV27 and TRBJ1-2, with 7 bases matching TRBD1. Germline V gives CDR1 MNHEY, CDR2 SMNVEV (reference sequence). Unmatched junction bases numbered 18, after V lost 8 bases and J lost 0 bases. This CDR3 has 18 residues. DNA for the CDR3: TGTGCCAGCGCCTTGGGGGGACAGTTCTCTTCCTCTAACTATGGCTACACCTTC. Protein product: CASALGGQFSSSNYGYTF.

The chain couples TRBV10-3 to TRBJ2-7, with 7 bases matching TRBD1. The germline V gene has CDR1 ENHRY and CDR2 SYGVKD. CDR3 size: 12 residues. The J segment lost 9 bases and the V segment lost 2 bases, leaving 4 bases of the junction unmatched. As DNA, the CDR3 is TGTGCCATCAGTGAGGGACAGGCGCGGCAGTACTTC. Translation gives CAISEGQARQYF.

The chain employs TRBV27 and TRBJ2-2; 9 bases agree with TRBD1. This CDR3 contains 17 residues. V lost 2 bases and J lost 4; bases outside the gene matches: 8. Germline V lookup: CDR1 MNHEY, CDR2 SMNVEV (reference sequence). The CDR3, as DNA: TGTGCCAGCAGTTTACCCCCGGGACAGGGAACCACCGGGGAGCTGTTTTTT. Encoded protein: CASSLPPGQGTTGELFF.

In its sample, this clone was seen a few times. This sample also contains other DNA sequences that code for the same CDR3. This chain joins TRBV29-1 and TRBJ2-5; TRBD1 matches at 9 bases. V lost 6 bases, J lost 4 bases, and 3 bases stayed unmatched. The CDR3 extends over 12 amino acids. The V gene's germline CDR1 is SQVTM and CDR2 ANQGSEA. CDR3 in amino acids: CSVQGAGETQYF. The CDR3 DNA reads TGCAGCGTACAGGGGGCCGGAGAGACCCAGTACTTC.

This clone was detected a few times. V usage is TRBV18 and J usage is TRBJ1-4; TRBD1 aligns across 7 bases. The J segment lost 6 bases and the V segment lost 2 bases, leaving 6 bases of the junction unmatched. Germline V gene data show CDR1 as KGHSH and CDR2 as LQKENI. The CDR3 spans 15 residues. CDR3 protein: CASSPRTDRDEKLFF. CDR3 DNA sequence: TGTGCCAGCTCACCAAGAACAGACAGGGATGAAAAACTGTTTTTT.

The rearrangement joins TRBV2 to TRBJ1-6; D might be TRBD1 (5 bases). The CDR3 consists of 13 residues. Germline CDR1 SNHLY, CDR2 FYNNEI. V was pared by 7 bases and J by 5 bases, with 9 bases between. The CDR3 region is CASMGTDNSPLHF. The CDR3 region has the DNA TGTGCCAGCATGGGGACGGATAATTCACCCCTCCACTTT.

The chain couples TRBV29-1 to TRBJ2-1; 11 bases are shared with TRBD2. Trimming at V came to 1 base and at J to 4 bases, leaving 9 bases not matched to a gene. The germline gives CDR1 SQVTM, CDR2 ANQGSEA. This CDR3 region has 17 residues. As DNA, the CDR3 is TGCAGCGTTGAAGGTCTGACTAGCGGGGACTTTTACAATGAGCAGTTCTTC. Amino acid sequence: CSVEGLTSGDFYNEQFF.

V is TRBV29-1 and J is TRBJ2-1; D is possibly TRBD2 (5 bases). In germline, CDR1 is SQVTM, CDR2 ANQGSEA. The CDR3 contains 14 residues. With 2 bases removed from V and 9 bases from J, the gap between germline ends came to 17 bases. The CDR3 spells CSVEYQTGNSEQFF. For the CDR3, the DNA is TGCAGCGTTGAATACCAGACCGGGAACAGTGAGCAGTTCTTC.

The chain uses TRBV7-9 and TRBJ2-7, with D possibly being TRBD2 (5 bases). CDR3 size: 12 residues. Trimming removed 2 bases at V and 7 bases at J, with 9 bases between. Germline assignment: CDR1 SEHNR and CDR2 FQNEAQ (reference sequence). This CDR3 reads CASSLRRGEQYF. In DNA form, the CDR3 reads TGTGCCAGCAGCTTACGCCGGGGTGAGCAGTACTTC.

CDR3 nucleotides: TGTGCCAGCAGCGGGGGGGAGACCCAGTACTTC. It yields the protein CASSGGETQYF. This chain links TRBV2 with TRBJ2-5, with 7 bases identical to TRBD2. The CDR3 runs to 11 residues. The germline V gene has CDR1 SNHLY and CDR2 FYNNEI. V shed 6 bases, J shed 5 bases, and the junction held 0 bases outside the gene matches.

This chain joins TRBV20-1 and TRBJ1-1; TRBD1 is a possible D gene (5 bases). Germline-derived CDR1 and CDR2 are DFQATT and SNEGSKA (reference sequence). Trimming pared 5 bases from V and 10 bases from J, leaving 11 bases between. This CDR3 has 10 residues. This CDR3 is CSAGGRGAFF. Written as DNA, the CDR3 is TGCAGTGCTGGGGGGAGGGGAGCTTTCTTT.

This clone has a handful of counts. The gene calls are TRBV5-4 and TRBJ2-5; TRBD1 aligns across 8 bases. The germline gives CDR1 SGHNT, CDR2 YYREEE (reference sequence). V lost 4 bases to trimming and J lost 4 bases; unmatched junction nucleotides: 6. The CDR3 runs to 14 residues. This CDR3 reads CASSLPTGAETQYF. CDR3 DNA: TGTGCCAGCAGCCTGCCGACAGGGGCAGAGACCCAGTACTTC.

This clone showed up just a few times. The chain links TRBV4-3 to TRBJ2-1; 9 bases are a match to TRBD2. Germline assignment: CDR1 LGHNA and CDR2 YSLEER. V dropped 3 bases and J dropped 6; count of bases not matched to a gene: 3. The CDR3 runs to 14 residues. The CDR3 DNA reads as TGCGCCAGCAGCCACCGCGGGGGGGCCAATGAGCAGTTCTTC. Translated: CASSHRGGANEQFF.

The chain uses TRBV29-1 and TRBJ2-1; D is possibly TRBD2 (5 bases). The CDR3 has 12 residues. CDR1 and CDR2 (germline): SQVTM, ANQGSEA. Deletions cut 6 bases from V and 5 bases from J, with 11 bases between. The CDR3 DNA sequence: TGCAGCGTCTACCGTAGCGACAATGAGCAGTTCTTC. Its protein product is CSVYRSDNEQFF.

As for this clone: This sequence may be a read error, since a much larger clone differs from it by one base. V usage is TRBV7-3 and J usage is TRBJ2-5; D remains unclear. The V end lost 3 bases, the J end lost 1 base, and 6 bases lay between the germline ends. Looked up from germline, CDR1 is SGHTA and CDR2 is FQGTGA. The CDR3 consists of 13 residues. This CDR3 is CASSFGTQETQYF. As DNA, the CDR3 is TGTGCCAGCAGCTTCGGCACCCAAGAGACCCAGTACTTC.

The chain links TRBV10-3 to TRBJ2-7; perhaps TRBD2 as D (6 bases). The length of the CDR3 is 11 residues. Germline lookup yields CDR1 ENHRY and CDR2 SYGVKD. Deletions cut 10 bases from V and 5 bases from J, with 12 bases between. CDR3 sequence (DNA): TGTGCCACGACTAGTTCCCACGAGCAGTACTTC. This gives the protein CATTSSHEQYF.

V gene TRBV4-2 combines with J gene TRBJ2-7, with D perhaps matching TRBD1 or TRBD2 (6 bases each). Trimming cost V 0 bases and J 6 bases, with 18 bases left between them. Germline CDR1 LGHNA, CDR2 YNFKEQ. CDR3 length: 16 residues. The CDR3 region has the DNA TGTGCCAGCAGCCAAGATCTCCGGGGGACACACGGCGAGCAGTACTTC. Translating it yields CASSQDLRGTHGEQYF.

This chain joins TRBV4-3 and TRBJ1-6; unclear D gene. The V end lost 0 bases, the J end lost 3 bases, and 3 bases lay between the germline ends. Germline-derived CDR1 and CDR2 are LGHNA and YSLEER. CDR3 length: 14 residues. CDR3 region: CASSQDNYNSPLHF. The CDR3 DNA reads TGCGCCAGCAGCCAAGACAACTATAATTCACCCCTCCACTTT.

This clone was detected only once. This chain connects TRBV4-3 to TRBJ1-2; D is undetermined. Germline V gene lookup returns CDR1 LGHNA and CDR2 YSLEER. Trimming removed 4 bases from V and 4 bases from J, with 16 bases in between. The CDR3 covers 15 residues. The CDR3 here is CASSRGPATAYGYTF. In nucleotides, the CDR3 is TGCGCCAGCAGCCGTGGACCGGCGACTGCCTATGGCTACACCTTC.

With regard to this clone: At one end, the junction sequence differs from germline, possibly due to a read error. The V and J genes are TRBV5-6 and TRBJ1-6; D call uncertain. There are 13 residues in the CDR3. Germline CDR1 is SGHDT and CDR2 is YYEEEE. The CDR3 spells CASTERDGRPPHF. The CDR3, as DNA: TGTGCCAGCACCGAGAGGGATGGACGGCCCCCCCACTTT.

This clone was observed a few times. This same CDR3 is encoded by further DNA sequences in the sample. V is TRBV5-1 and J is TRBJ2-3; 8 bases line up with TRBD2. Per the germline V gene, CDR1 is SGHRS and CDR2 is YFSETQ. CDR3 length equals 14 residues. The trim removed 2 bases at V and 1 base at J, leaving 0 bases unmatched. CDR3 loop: CASSLAGGTDTQYF. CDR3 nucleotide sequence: TGCGCCAGCAGCTTAGCGGGAGGCACAGATACGCAGTATTTT.

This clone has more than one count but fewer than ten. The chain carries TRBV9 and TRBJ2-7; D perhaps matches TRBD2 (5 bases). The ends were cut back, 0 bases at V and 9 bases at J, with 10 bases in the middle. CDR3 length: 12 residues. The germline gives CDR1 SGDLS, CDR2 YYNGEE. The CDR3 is CASSVVGGRQYF. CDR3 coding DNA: TGTGCCAGCAGCGTAGTTGGCGGGCGGCAGTACTTC.

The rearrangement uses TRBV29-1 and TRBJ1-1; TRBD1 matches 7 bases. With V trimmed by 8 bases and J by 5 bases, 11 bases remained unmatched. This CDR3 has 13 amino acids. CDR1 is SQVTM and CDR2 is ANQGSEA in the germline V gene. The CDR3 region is CSTGQVPGTEAFF. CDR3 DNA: TGCAGCACAGGACAGGTACCAGGGACTGAAGCTTTCTTT.

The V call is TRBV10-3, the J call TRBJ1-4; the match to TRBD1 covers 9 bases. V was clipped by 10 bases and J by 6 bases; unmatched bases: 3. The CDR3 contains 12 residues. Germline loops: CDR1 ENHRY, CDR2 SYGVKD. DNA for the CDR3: TGTGCCACTGGACAGGGGTATGAAAAACTGTTTTTT. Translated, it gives CATGQGYEKLFF.

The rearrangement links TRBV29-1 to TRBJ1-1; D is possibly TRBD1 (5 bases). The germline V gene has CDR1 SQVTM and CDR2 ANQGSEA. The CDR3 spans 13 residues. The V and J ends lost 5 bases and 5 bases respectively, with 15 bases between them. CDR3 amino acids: CSVTRQSGTEAFF. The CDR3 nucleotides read TGCAGCGTTACACGACAGTCAGGGACTGAAGCTTTCTTT.

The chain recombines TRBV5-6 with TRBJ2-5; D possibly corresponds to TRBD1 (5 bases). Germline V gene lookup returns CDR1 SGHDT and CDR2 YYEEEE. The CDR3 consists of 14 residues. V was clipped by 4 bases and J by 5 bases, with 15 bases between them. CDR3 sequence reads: CASSPWGGMETQYF. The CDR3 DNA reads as TGTGCCAGCAGCCCCTGGGGCGGCATGGAGACCCAGTACTTC.

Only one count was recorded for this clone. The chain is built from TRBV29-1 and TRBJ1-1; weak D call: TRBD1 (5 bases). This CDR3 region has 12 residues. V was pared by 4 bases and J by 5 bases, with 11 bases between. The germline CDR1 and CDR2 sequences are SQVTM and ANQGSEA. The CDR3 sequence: CSVATARTEAFF. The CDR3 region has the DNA TGCAGCGTTGCGACAGCGAGGACTGAAGCTTTCTTT.